The 9 T cell receptor beta chains given below trace back to one sample, sequenced in a study of Ad26.COV2.S vaccination and SARS-CoV-2 variants. Generated by immunoSEQ multiplex PCR, the TCRdb table keeps only in-frame clones and is missing some. The sample shows about 440,000 clones, less than 95% of them seen only once. The sample's treatment: over 15 received Ad26.COV2.S at low or high dose, single or two shots; 5 received placebo; per-sample allocation not given. Collection of samples fell on day 63 after the first vaccine or placebo injection. This material consisted of peripheral blood, taken in a trial of Ad26.COV2.S vaccine versus placebo. The receptors come from a person between 18 and 65 years old who received the Ad26.COV2.S COVID-19 vaccine or a placebo.

The gene calls are TRBV5-4 and TRBJ2-7, with a possible D match to TRBD1 (5 bases). The CDR3 is made up of 14 amino acids. V gave up 0 bases and J gave up 1 base, with 8 bases separating them. Looked up from germline, CDR1 is SGHNT and CDR2 is YYREEE (reference sequence). The CDR3 DNA reads TGTGCCAGCAGCTTGGTTCCAGGGTCCTACGAGCAGTACTTC. As protein: CASSLVPGSYEQYF.

The CDR3 DNA is TGTGCCAGCAGCTTAGATGGTTCAGGAAACACCATATATTTT. It encodes CASSLDGSGNTIYF. This chain links TRBV7-9 with TRBJ1-3; D ambiguous. V was cut by 1 base and J by 4 bases, with 8 bases left in between. Germline CDR1 reads SEHNR; CDR2 reads FQNEAQ (reference sequence). The CDR3 runs to 14 residues.

The chain uses TRBV18 and TRBJ2-7; D possibly corresponds to TRBD1 (7 bases). V lost 1 base and J 3 bases, leaving 13 bases between the germline ends. CDR1 is KGHSH, CDR2 LQKENI, per germline. This CDR3 region has 15 residues. The chain's CDR3 is CASSPRTGDFYEQYF. CDR3 in DNA: TGTGCCAGCTCACCACGCACAGGGGACTTCTACGAGCAGTACTTC.

The chain couples TRBV7-3 to TRBJ2-5, with 7 bases that match TRBD2. In germline, CDR1 is SGHTA, CDR2 FQGTGA. This CDR3 region has 15 residues. V trimming: 1 base; J trimming: 7 bases; junction bases outside the gene matches: 9. DNA of the CDR3: TGTGCCAGCAGCTTAAGGGGAGGGGCCACGGGGACCCAGTACTTC. It is translated as CASSLRGGATGTQYF.

This chain joins TRBV6-4 and TRBJ2-1; 8 nucleotides line up with TRBD1. J was trimmed by 4 bases and V by 6 bases; bases with no gene match: 5. The V gene's germline CDR1 is MRHNA and CDR2 SNTAGT. CDR3 length: 14 residues. CDR3 in amino acids: CASSRDRRYNEQFF. The CDR3 DNA is TGTGCCAGCAGCCGGGACAGGCGATACAATGAGCAGTTCTTC.

CDR3 sequence: CASSQVGEPGNTIYF. CDR3 DNA: TGCGCCAGCAGCCAAGTAGGGGAACCTGGAAACACCATATATTTT. V gene TRBV4-3 combines with J gene TRBJ1-3; D perhaps matches TRBD1 (5 bases). The ends were cut back, 1 base at V and 2 bases at J, with 9 bases in the middle. Germline V gene lookup returns CDR1 LGHNA and CDR2 YSLEER. The CDR3 contains 15 residues.

V gene TRBV4-2 combines with J gene TRBJ2-7; 8 nucleotides align to TRBD2. J was trimmed by 4 bases and V by 0 bases; bases with no gene match: 2. CDR3 length equals 14 residues. Germline V gene data show CDR1 as LGHNA and CDR2 as YNFKEQ. DNA for the CDR3: TGTGCCAGCAGCCAAGAACAGCGGGAGTACGAGCAGTACTTC. Translated, it gives CASSQEQREYEQYF.

The genes are TRBV6-2 or TRBV6-3 and TRBJ2-5, with 13 bases fitting TRBD2. CDR3 length: 14 amino acids. J was trimmed by 4 bases and V by 5 bases; bases with no gene match: 1. Germline V CDR1 and CDR2: MNHEY, SVGEGT. The CDR3 sequence: CASSRLAGGETQYF. The CDR3 bases are TGTGCCAGCAGTAGACTAGCGGGAGGAGAGACCCAGTACTTC.

This chain joins TRBV2 and TRBJ2-6; D ambiguous. V lost 2 bases and J 0 bases, leaving 5 bases between the germline ends. The CDR3 extends over 15 amino acids. CDR1 and CDR2 from the germline V gene are SNHLY and FYNNEI. The CDR3: CASSETRSGANVLTF. CDR3 sequence (DNA): TGTGCCAGCAGTGAAACTCGCTCTGGGGCCAACGTCCTGACTTTC. Using reference TRBV2 and TRBJ2-6 for the parts outside the CDR3, the full variable domain is EPEVTQTPSHQVTQMGQEVILRCVPISNHLYFYWYRQILGQKVEFLVSFYNNEISEKSEIFDDQFSVERPDGSNFTLKIRSTKLEDSAMYFCASSETRSGANVLTFGAGSRLTVL.